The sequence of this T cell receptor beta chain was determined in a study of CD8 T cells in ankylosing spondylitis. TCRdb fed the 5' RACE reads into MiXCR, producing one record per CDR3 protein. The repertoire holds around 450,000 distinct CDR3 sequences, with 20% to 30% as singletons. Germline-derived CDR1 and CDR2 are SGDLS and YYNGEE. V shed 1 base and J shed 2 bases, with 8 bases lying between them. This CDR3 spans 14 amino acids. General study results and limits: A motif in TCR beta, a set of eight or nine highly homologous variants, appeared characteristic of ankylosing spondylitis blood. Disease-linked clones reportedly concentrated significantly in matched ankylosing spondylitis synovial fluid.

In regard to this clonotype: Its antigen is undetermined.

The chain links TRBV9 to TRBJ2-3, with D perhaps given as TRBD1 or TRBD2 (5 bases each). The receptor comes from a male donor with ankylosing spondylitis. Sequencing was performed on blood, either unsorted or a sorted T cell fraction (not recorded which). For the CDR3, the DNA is TGTGCCAGCAGCGTAAGGGACCACACAGATACGCAGTATTTT. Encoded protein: CASSVRDHTDTQYF.